Following are 9 T cell receptor beta chains from one sample sequenced in a study of Tregs in tolerant kidney transplant recipients. Assay used: immunoSEQ multiplex PCR; TCRdb lists only in-frame clones, some missing. This table has approximately 260,000 clones, about four fifths appearing once. Sequenced: CD4+ T cells from blood. Receptors originate from a human donor in good health.

This clone has a single count. The chain uses TRBV6-4 and TRBJ1-1; weak D call: TRBD1 (5 bases). Germline V gene data show CDR1 as MRHNA and CDR2 as SNTAGT. CDR3 length equals 15 residues. Trimming removed 5 bases from V and 4 bases from J, with 17 bases in between. As DNA, the CDR3 is TGTGCCAGCAGTCACACGACCGGGACCACCACTGAAGCTTTCTTT. Its translation: CASSHTTGTTTEAFF.

The CDR3: CASSLDLDRTNYGYTF. CDR3 coding DNA: TGTGCCAGCAGCTTAGACCTGGACAGGACGAACTATGGCTACACCTTC. J is TRBJ1-2 and V is TRBV11-2; the match to TRBD1 covers 7 bases. The germline gives CDR1 SGHAT, CDR2 FQNNGV. The CDR3 loop spans 16 amino acids. The V gene end was trimmed by 0 bases and the J gene end by 2 bases; junction bases not matched to a gene: 6.

This chain joins TRBV15 and TRBJ1-1; 9 bases agree with TRBD1. CDR1 and CDR2 (germline): LNHNV, YYDKDF (reference sequence). The V and J ends lost 8 bases and 1 base, in that order; junction bases with no gene match: 2. This CDR3 spans 13 amino acids. Written as DNA, the CDR3 is TGTGCCACCGGGACAGGGAGGAACACTGAAGCTTTCTTT. Translated, it gives CATGTGRNTEAFF.

This sequence joins TRBV7-3 and TRBJ2-1; a weak D match, TRBD1 (6 bases). Between the trimmed V and J ends, which lost 5 bases and 0 bases, there was a span of 14 bases. The CDR3 runs to 16 residues. Germline V lookup: CDR1 SGHTA, CDR2 FQGTGA. CDR3: CASSLQGRPSYNEQFF. The CDR3 DNA reads TGTGCCAGCAGCCTACAGGGCAGACCCTCCTACAATGAGCAGTTCTTC. The full variable domain, rest sourced from reference TRBV7-3 and TRBJ2-1, is GAGVSQTPSNKVTEKGKYVELRCDPISGHTALYWYRQSLGQGPEFLIYFQGTGAADDSGLPNDRFFAVRPEGSVSTLKIQRTERGDSAVYLCASSLQGRPSYNEQFFGPGTRLTVL.

V usage is TRBV7-9 and J usage is TRBJ2-5; tentative D call: TRBD1 (5 bases). The CDR3 contains 15 residues. Deletions cut 5 bases from V and 1 base from J, with 14 bases between. The V gene's germline CDR1 is SEHNR and CDR2 FQNEAQ (reference sequence). CDR3 bases: TGTGCCAGCAGCCAAGGGGTCGGGCCCCAAGAGACCCAGTACTTC. This sequence encodes CASSQGVGPQETQYF.

This clone was found once. This sequence joins TRBV6-4 and TRBJ2-1; possible D gene TRBD2, 5 bases. The CDR3 is 14 amino acids. V was clipped by 4 bases and J by 3 bases, with 10 bases between them. Germline CDR1 and CDR2: MRHNA and SNTAGT. The CDR3: CASSVGDRYNEQFF. CDR3 DNA: TGTGCCAGCAGTGTGGGAGACCGCTACAATGAGCAGTTCTTC.

The CDR3 sequence: CASSLTVVGLAKNIQYF. The CDR3 DNA follows: TGTGCCAGCAGCCTTACGGTAGTCGGGCTAGCCAAAAACATTCAGTACTTC. This chain uses TRBV5-4 with TRBJ2-4; D call uncertain. V gave up 4 bases and J gave up 0 bases, with 17 bases separating them. Germline V lookup: CDR1 SGHNT, CDR2 YYREEE (reference sequence). This CDR3 has 17 amino acids. The whole variable domain, remainder taken from reference TRBV5-4 and TRBJ2-4, is ETGVTQSPTHLIKTRGQQVTLRCSSQSGHNTVSWYQQALGQGPQFIFQYYREEENGRGNFPPRFSGLQFPNYSSELNVNALELDDSALYLCASSLTVVGLAKNIQYFGAGTRLSVL.

The rearrangement uses TRBV10-3 and TRBJ2-3, with 8 bases matching TRBD2. CDR1 and CDR2 from the germline V gene are ENHRY and SYGVKD. This CDR3 is built from 13 residues. V dropped 10 bases and J dropped 2; count of bases not matched to a gene: 5. The CDR3 sequence: CATLLADTDTQYF. The CDR3 DNA is TGTGCCACCCTACTAGCGGACACAGATACGCAGTATTTT.

This chain uses TRBV2 with TRBJ1-2, with D possibly being TRBD1 (5 bases). The V gene's germline CDR1 is SNHLY and CDR2 FYNNEI. The CDR3 is 14 residues long. Deletions cut 8 bases from V and 2 bases from J, with 15 bases between. The CDR3 DNA reads TGTGCCAGCGGGGGAAGGAGGAAGAACTATGGCTACACCTTC. Amino acid sequence: CASGGRRKNYGYTF. The full variable domain, with the rest looked up from reference TRBV2 and TRBJ1-2, is EPEVTQTPSHQVTQMGQEVILRCVPISNHLYFYWYRQILGQKVEFLVSFYNNEISEKSEIFDDQFSVERPDGSNFTLKIRSTKLEDSAMYFCASGGRRKNYGYTFGSGTRLTVV.